This TCR beta chain was obtained from a study of blood T cell repertoires in COVID-19. Overall study: The United States, Italy and Spain supplied acute and convalescent COVID-19 samples. PBMCs, B-cell-depleted T cells, or T cells provided the cDNA or gDNA that made up the material.

This CDR3 region has 13 residues. In germline, CDR1 is MNHEY, CDR2 SVGAGI. V dropped 8 bases and J dropped 7 bases, with 17 bases sitting between them. In the original analysis: Reference gene primer amplification yielded estimated nucleated cell counts. The method was immunoSEQ multiplex PCR; TCRdb's version includes in-frame clones alone and lacks a portion of them. Clone size and the V and J calls come from that table; the DNA yielded D and trimming. The table lists roughly 200,000 clones, around 82% of them singletons. The chain combines TRBV6-5 with TRBJ1-2, with D tentatively TRBD1 (5 bases). Sequences were obtained from peripheral blood. The TCR originated in a man in his forties or fifties with active or convalescent COVID-19. In DNA, the CDR3 is TGTGCCAGCCGGATCCGGGACTTGGGTGGCTACACCTTC. Amino acids: CASRIRDLGGYTF.